This record concerns one T cell receptor (beta chain) sequence. Followed longitudinally, the Seattle patients had been enrolled during active infection. This entry comes from a study of blood T cell repertoires in COVID-19. For the study at large: The analysed material was cDNA or gDNA that came from T cells, B-cell-depleted T cells, or PBMCs.

Authors' data handling: Researchers report that nucleated cell counts were estimated from reference gene primer amplification. TCRdb keeps only in-frame clones here, not all; method: immunoSEQ multiplex PCR. D and trimming were read from the DNA, whereas the V and J calls and clone size are those reported in that table. Of about 290,000 clones listed, roughly nine tenths are singletons. The CDR3 totals 14 residues. Germline V CDR1 and CDR2: MNHEY, SVGAGI. Trimming pared 6 bases from V and 8 bases from J, leaving 19 bases between. The sequenced sample was peripheral blood. The sequence was obtained from a woman aged 25 to 39 with COVID-19, enrolled during active disease. The V gene is TRBV6-5, the J gene TRBJ1-2; D is unresolved. DNA of the CDR3: TGTGCCAGCAGCCGGGGATCTTTAGAAGAGGGCTACACCTTC. As protein: CASSRGSLEEGYTF.